Listed below are T cell receptor beta chains from one sample, sequenced in a study of blood T cell repertoires in COVID-19. Only in-frame clones appear in the TCRdb table, and some are missing; sequencing was by immunoSEQ multiplex PCR. The sample includes tens of thousands of clones, 88% of them seen just once. Material for sequencing was peripheral blood. These receptors all stem from a human donor in a cohort sampled during active COVID-19. CDR3s include the opening cysteine and the closing phenylalanine or tryptophan.

>TRBV23-1|17|TRBJ2-2
CASSQKGGRMNTGELFF
>TRBV5-6|15|TRBJ1-1
CASSPRPTGNTEAFF
>TRBV4-2|14|TRBJ2-7
CASSQDDPSNEQYF
>TRBV5-4|17|TRBJ2-1
CASSVEPGTGPISEQFF
>TRBV7-9|14|TRBJ1-4
CASSASGGGEKLFF
>TRBV5-1|16|TRBJ2-2
CASSLEAGTNTGELFF
>TRBV6-1|17|TRBJ2-6
CASSVRGLGSGANVLTF
>TRBV2|14|TRBJ1-5
CASSGPGFNQPQHF
>TRBV11-2|12|TRBJ1-1
CASSLVGGEAFF
>TRBV2|15|TRBJ2-2
CASSELSPRAGELFF
>TRBV6-5|13|TRBJ1-2
CASRTTGWRGYTF
>TRBV28|16|TRBJ1-5
CASSMARGDSNQPQHF
>TRBV7-9|13|TRBJ1-1
CASSFQQGKEAFF
>TRBV11-3|13|TRBJ2-7
CASSSLRSGEQYF
>TRBV11-1|15|TRBJ1-6
CASSPDRGENSPLHF
>TRBV6-6|13|TRBJ2-7
CASSYRDRGEQYF
>TRBV5-1|16|TRBJ2-1
CASSLASGRSYNEQFF
>TRBV30|13|TRBJ1-1
CAWSTGDNTEAFF
>TRBV7-2|16|TRBJ2-3
CASSLVPAGARNTQYF
>TRBV11-3|14|TRBJ2-7
CASSLGRNSGEQYF
>TRBV7-9|11|TRBJ1-5
CAGGNNQPQHF
>TRBV4-3|15|TRBJ1-6
CASSLQGAQNSPLHF
>TRBV19|20|TRBJ2-1
CASSIMASGRLGGSYNEQFF
>TRBV15|14|TRBJ2-7
CATSRDIDSDEQYF
>TRBV25-1|15|TRBJ2-7
CASSDSPGLNYEQYF
>TRBV7-7|13|TRBJ2-1
CASSQGGDNEQFF
>TRBV27|14|TRBJ1-1
CASSLSGGGTEAFF
>TRBV12-3/TRBV12-4|13|TRBJ2-5
CASSVGSLETQYF
>TRBV5-1|17|TRBJ1-1
CASSPRTGGARRTEAFF
>TRBV28|12|TRBJ1-1
CASSYRGTEAFF
>TRBV5-4|14|TRBJ2-5
CASSERGGQETQYF
>TRBV30|13|TRBJ2-1
CAWSFGTRNEQFF
>TRBV7-2|13|TRBJ2-5
CASSLSVQETQYF